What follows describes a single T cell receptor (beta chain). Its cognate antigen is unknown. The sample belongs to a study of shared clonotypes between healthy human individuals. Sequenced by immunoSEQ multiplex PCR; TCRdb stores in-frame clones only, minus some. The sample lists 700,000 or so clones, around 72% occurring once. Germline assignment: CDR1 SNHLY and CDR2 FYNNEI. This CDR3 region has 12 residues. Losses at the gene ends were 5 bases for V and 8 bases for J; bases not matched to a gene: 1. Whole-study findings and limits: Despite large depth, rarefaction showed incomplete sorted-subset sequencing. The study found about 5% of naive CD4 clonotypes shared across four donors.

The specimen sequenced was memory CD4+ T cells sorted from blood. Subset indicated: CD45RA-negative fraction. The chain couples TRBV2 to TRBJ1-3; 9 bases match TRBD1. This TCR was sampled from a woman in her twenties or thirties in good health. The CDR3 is CASSRTGDTIYF. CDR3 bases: TGTGCCAGCAGTCGGACAGGGGACACCATATATTTT.